The next 21 T cell receptor beta chains were all read from a single sample in a study of blood T cell repertoires in COVID-19. Data came from immunoSEQ multiplex PCR; TCRdb stores just in-frame clones and leaves some out. The profile covers roughly 68,000 clones, with around 80% appearing a single time and roughly a tenth taken by the ten largest. The sample taken for sequencing was peripheral blood. All receptors come from a woman aged 45-60 years with acute or convalescent COVID-19.

The chain is built from TRBV5-3 and TRBJ2-7; 9 bases fit TRBD2. TRBV5-3 is labeled an ORF, and its function is uncertain. This CDR3 comprises 14 residues. J was trimmed by 4 bases and V by 0 bases; bases with no gene match: 2. The CDR3 sequence: CARSLGLAVYEQYF. The CDR3 DNA sequence: TGTGCCAGAAGCTTGGGACTAGCGGTATACGAGCAGTACTTC.

A few counts support this clone. The J gene is TRBJ1-1, the V gene TRBV29-1; 9 bases fit TRBD1. The CDR3 consists of 14 residues. CDR1 is SQVTM, CDR2 ANQGSEA, per germline. The junction had 7 bases not matched to a gene; V was cut back by 4 bases and J by 4 bases. CDR3 residues: CSVATDRGATEAFF. CDR3 coding DNA: TGCAGCGTTGCAACCGACAGGGGGGCCACTGAAGCTTTCTTT.

The rearrangement uses TRBV4-3 and TRBJ1-3, with 7 nucleotides matching TRBD1. The CDR3 has 14 residues. Germline trimming cut 4 bases from V and 8 bases from J; bases unmatched to any gene: 8. Germline V CDR1 and CDR2: LGHNA, YSLEER. This CDR3 is CASSRRQGGDTIYF. The CDR3 nucleotides read TGCGCCAGCAGCCGAAGACAGGGTGGTGACACCATATATTTT.

This chain joins TRBV19 and TRBJ1-1; 9 nucleotides agree with TRBD1. Germline trimming cut 7 bases from V and 5 bases from J; bases unmatched to any gene: 11. Germline CDR1 is LNHDA and CDR2 is SQIVND (reference sequence). CDR3 length: 15 amino acids. CDR3 in DNA: TGTGCCAGTAATAGGGGACAGGGCTTTCTGACTGAAGCTTTCTTT. Protein: CASNRGQGFLTEAFF.

This clone came up a few times. The V call is TRBV4-3, the J call TRBJ2-2; D may be TRBD1 (5 bases). Germline CDR1 reads LGHNA; CDR2 reads YSLEER. The length of the CDR3 is 17 residues. V lost 3 bases, J lost 2 bases, and 16 bases lay in between. The CDR3 nucleotides read TGCGCCAGCAGCCACGGTGCGTCAGGGCTCAACACCGGGGAGCTGTTTTTT. This encodes CASSHGASGLNTGELFF.

The rearrangement links TRBV28 to TRBJ1-3, with D maybe TRBD1 (5 bases). Germline CDR1 and CDR2: MDHEN and SYDVKM. The CDR3 length is 16 residues. V was shortened by 3 bases and J by 2 bases, with 14 bases between the two germline ends. CDR3 sequence reads: CASSFGWGVPGNTIYF. The DNA for the CDR3 is TGTGCCAGCAGTTTCGGCTGGGGGGTGCCTGGAAACACCATATATTTT.

The chain carries TRBV7-2 and TRBJ2-7; TRBD2 matches at 10 bases. Trimming took 3 bases from V and 3 from J; bases not matched to a gene: 14. The CDR3 contains 18 residues. Germline V gene lookup returns CDR1 SGHTA and CDR2 FQGNSA. The CDR3 region is CASSFVLAGAVKGYEQYF. The CDR3 DNA sequence: TGTGCCAGCAGCTTTGTGCTAGCGGGAGCCGTTAAAGGCTACGAGCAGTACTTC.

V gene TRBV6-2 or TRBV6-3 combines with J gene TRBJ2-7; unclear D gene. The CDR3 runs to 13 residues. Germline V gene data show CDR1 as MNHEY and CDR2 as SVGEGT. Trimming took off 6 bases at V and 0 bases at J, with 9 bases between the two ends. In DNA, the CDR3 is TGTGCCAGCAGCGCCCCCGGCTCCTACGAGCAGTACTTC. It encodes CASSAPGSYEQYF.

The chain couples TRBV3-1 (or the pseudogene TRBV3-2) to TRBJ2-7; weak D call: TRBD2 (5 bases). This CDR3 has 14 residues. Germline V lookup: CDR1 LGHDT, CDR2 YNNKEL (reference sequence). Trimming pared 1 base from V and 7 bases from J, leaving 14 bases between. Written as DNA, the CDR3 is TGTGCCAGCAGCCAAGGAGGGCTTCTCGGGGAGCAGTACTTC. As protein: CASSQGGLLGEQYF.

This clone was picked up one time. This chain uses TRBV9 with TRBJ2-1; weak D call: TRBD1 (5 bases). Germline assignment: CDR1 SGDLS and CDR2 YYNGEE. The CDR3 is made up of 14 amino acids. Trimming shortened V by 4 bases and J by 0 bases, and 8 bases separated the two germline ends. Written as DNA, the CDR3 is TGTGCCAGCAGCTCAAGGGGCTCCTACAATGAGCAGTTCTTC. Translated, it gives CASSSRGSYNEQFF.

This clone was detected a few times. This chain links TRBV5-1 with TRBJ2-2, with D maybe TRBD2 (6 bases). The CDR3 spans 15 residues. Germline loops: CDR1 SGHRS, CDR2 YFSETQ. V dropped 2 bases and J dropped 0 bases, with 8 bases sitting between them. The CDR3 loop reads CASSLPGANTGELFF. Here the CDR3 DNA reads TGCGCCAGCAGCTTACCGGGGGCGAACACCGGGGAGCTGTTTTTT.

This clone was detected only once. The chain has TRBV19 and TRBJ2-1; TRBD2 is a possible D gene (6 bases). Trimming pared 5 bases from V and 0 bases from J, leaving 8 bases between. Germline V CDR1 and CDR2: LNHDA, SQIVND (reference sequence). This CDR3 region has 14 residues. The CDR3 here is CASSWRDSYNEQFF. In DNA, the CDR3 is TGTGCCAGTAGTTGGAGGGACTCCTACAATGAGCAGTTCTTC.

In nucleotides, the CDR3 is TGTGCCAGCAGTTACGGGGGGACAGGAGGCAAGCAACTGTTTTTT. This gives the protein CASSYGGTGGKQLFF. This rearrangement joins TRBV6-5 to TRBJ1-4, with 8 positions matching TRBD1. The junction had 11 bases not matched to a gene; V was cut back by 2 bases and J by 12 bases. The CDR3 loop spans 15 amino acids. CDR1 MNHEY and CDR2 SVGAGI come from the germline V gene.

The genes are TRBV28 and TRBJ2-2, with D hard to call. Germline values: CDR1 MDHEN, CDR2 SYDVKM. This CDR3 has 13 amino acids. The ends were cut back, 8 bases at V and 1 base at J, with 8 bases in the middle. The CDR3 loop reads CASQYLNTGELFF. The CDR3 DNA sequence: TGTGCCAGCCAATACTTGAACACCGGGGAGCTGTTTTTT.

The chain employs TRBV4-1 and TRBJ1-1; D perhaps matches TRBD1 (6 bases). The CDR3 extends over 14 amino acids. The germline CDR1 and CDR2 sequences are MGHRA and YSYEKL. The V and J ends lost 0 bases and 11 bases respectively, with 16 bases between them. The CDR3 spells CASSQDSQGRVAFF. The CDR3 coding sequence is TGCGCCAGCAGCCAAGATTCGCAGGGGCGAGTGGCTTTCTTT.

The chain links TRBV12-3 or TRBV12-4 to TRBJ2-5; TRBD2 matches at 7 bases. The ends lost 3 bases at V and 4 bases at J; junction bases unmatched: 2. The CDR3 has 13 residues. The CDR3 loop reads CASSFSGGETQYF. CDR3 DNA sequence: TGTGCCAGCAGTTTCTCGGGGGGAGAGACCCAGTACTTC.

The gene calls are TRBV11-3 and TRBJ1-1; D may be TRBD1 (5 bases). Germline V CDR1 and CDR2: SGHNT, YENEEA. V dropped 2 bases and J dropped 1 base, with 5 bases sitting between them. This CDR3 is built from 13 residues. The CDR3 spells CASSLRGNTEAFF. CDR3 in DNA: TGTGCCAGCAGCTTAAGGGGGAACACTGAAGCTTTCTTT.

The chain links TRBV18 to TRBJ2-1; 11 nucleotides line up with TRBD2. The CDR3 is 17 residues long. J lost 2 bases, V lost 5 bases, and 8 bases had no gene match. Germline V gene data show CDR1 as KGHSH and CDR2 as LQKENI. The CDR3 region has the DNA TGTGCCAGCTCAACAACCGGGACTAGCGGAACCTACAATGAGCAGTTCTTC. This sequence encodes CASSTTGTSGTYNEQFF. The full variable domain, rest sourced from reference TRBV18 and TRBJ2-1, is NAGVMQNPRHLVRRRGQEARLRCSPMKGHSHVYWYRQLPEEGLKFMVYLQKENIIDESGMPKERFSAEFPKEGPSILRIQQVVRGDSAAYFCASSTTGTSGTYNEQFFGPGTRLTVL.

The V call is TRBV7-2, the J call TRBJ2-1; 7 bases agree with TRBD2. The CDR3 is made up of 16 amino acids. Unmatched junction bases numbered 13, after V lost 5 bases and J lost 6 bases. Germline-derived CDR1 and CDR2 are SGHTA and FQGNSA. CDR3 sequence (DNA): TGTGCCAGCAGCCCCTACCGCGGCGGGAGCACCAATGAGCAGTTCTTC. Translated, it gives CASSPYRGGSTNEQFF. Full variable domain (remainder filled in from reference TRBV7-2 and TRBJ2-1): GAGVSQSPSNKVTEKGKDVELRCDPISGHTALYWYRQSLGQGLEFLIYFQGNSAPDKSGLPSDRFSAERTGGSVSTLTIQRTQQEDSAVYLCASSPYRGGSTNEQFFGPGTRLTVL.

A few counts support this clone. The chain recombines TRBV5-1 with TRBJ1-1, with D possibly being TRBD1 (5 bases). The V and J ends lost 8 bases and 5 bases respectively, with 16 bases between them. The CDR3 spans 13 residues. The germline V gene has CDR1 SGHRS and CDR2 YFSETQ. CDR3 sequence: CASMMMGGTEAFF. CDR3 nucleotides: TGCGCCAGTATGATGATGGGGGGGACTGAAGCTTTCTTT.

Concerning this clone itself: One end of the junction varies from germline; a read error may be responsible. The chain carries TRBV15 and TRBJ1-6; D is uncertain. The CDR3 is made up of 11 amino acids. CDR1 and CDR2 (germline): LNHNV, YYDKDF (reference sequence). The CDR3 nucleotides are TGTGCCACCAGCGACAATTCCCCCCTCCACTTT. Translation: CATSDNSPLHF.